This TCR beta chain comes out of a study of regulatory T cells in long-lasting Graves disease. Looked up from germline, CDR1 is SEHNR and CDR2 is FQNEAQ (reference sequence). This CDR3 contains 16 residues. V gave up 3 bases and J gave up 5 bases; unmatched junction bases: 5. Building the TCR beta libraries relied on iRepertoire HTBI primers, and CDR3 regions underwent Arm-PCR. TCRdb passed the multiplex PCR reads through MiXCR, listing each CDR3 protein once. Among around 500,000 distinct CDR3 sequences, 13% were seen once, and the ten largest hold roughly a tenth. Time point noted: newly diagnosed GD, antithyroid drugs for less than 3 months. Following extraction of RNA from PBMCs, that RNA was used to make the TCR library. These data also featured in a second study, about T cells in Graves' hyperthyroidism and ophthalmopathy. Turning to that study: Patients aged 18 to 65 had newly diagnosed hyperthyroidism of under 2 months' duration.

This TCR was sampled from a man aged 30 to 45 with Graves disease. The gene calls are TRBV7-9 and TRBJ2-7; the match to TRBD2 covers 15 bases. This specimen was peripheral blood mononuclear cells (PBMCs), taken at new diagnosis, from a patient treated with antithyroid drugs. CDR3 protein: CASSFFRTSGRDEQYF. In DNA form, the CDR3 reads TGTGCCAGCAGCTTCTTCCGGACTAGCGGGAGGGACGAGCAGTACTTC.